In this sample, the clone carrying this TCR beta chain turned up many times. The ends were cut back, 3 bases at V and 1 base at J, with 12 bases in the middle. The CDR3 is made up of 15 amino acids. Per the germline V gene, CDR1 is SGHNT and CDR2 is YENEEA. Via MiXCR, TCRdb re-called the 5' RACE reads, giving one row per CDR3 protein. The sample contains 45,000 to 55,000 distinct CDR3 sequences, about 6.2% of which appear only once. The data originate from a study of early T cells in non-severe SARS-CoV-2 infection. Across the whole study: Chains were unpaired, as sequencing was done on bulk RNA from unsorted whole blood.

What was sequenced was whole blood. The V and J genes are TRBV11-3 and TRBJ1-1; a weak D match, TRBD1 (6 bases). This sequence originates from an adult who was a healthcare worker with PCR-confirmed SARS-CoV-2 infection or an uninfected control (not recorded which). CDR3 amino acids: CASSFPGDSNTEAFF. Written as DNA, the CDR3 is TGTGCCAGCAGCTTCCCAGGGGACTCGAACACTGAAGCTTTCTTT.